A selection of T cell receptor beta chains follows, all from one sample in a study of shared clonotypes between healthy human individuals. TCRdb's copy holds only in-frame clones and misses some; the assay was immunoSEQ multiplex PCR. The top ten clones hold 34% of a sample with about 690,000 clones, about 90% of them seen once. The sequencing input was memory CD8+ T cells from PBMCs. All receptors derive from a man in his late teens or twenties in good health. Some clones in this sample may be carry-over from other donors' samples. Both conserved end residues are part of each CDR3. Each record gives: V gene, clone size, J gene, D gene, CDR3 DNA, CDR3 protein. D genes are given only for firm matches. Size values are once, few and many counts, or a class for expanded clones, and some rows have none.

TRBV4-2	NA	TRBJ2-7	NA	TGTGCCAGCAGCCAAGACTACGACAGCTACGAGCAGTACTTC	CASSQDYDSYEQYF
TRBV13	NA	TRBJ1-2	NA	TGTGCCAGCAGCACACGAACCAGGGGCGGGGGTGGCTACACCTTC	CASSTRTRGGGGYTF
TRBV5-1	NA	TRBJ2-2	NA	TGCGCCAGCAGCCCGAATCGGAAAGTAACCGGGGAGCTGTTTTTT	CASSPNRKVTGELFF
TRBV27	NA	TRBJ2-1	TRBD2	TGTGCCAGCAGTCCCGGGAGGGCCCTCCACAATGAGCAGTTCTTC	CASSPGRALHNEQFF
TRBV7-9	NA	TRBJ2-7	NA	TGTGCCAGCAGCTTAGAGGGCTCTCTGGAGCAGTACTTC	CASSLEGSLEQYF
TRBV4-3	NA	TRBJ2-7	TRBD2	TGCGCCAGCAGCCAGACCTCCCCGGGACTAGCGGGATCCGAGCAGTACTTC	CASSQTSPGLAGSEQYF
TRBV29-1	NA	TRBJ1-2	TRBD1	TGCAGCGTTGAAGGCTTGACAGGGCCTAACTATGGCTACACCTTC	CSVEGLTGPNYGYTF
TRBV9	NA	TRBJ1-5	NA	TGTGCCAGCAGCGCCGCTCCGAGCCTCCTCAATCAGCCCCAGCATTTT	CASSAAPSLLNQPQHF
TRBV7-9	NA	TRBJ2-3	NA	TGTGCCAGCACCGGGGCCACTAGCACAGATACGCAGTATTTT	CASTGATSTDTQYF
TRBV28	NA	TRBJ1-6	NA	TGTGCCAGCATACAACGTGGGGCTTATAATTCACCCCTCCACTTT	CASIQRGAYNSPLHF
TRBV7-9	once	TRBJ2-5	TRBD2	TGTGCCAGCAGCTCATTAGCGGGAGTGGTTGAGACCCAGTACTTC	CASSSLAGVVETQYF
TRBV30	few	TRBJ2-7	NA	TGTGCCTACGACCGGGACGTCTCCTACGAGCAGTACTTC	CAYDRDVSYEQYF
TRBV7-9	NA	TRBJ2-7	NA	TGTGCCAGCAGCTTATCCGCAGGGGCCGAGCAGTACTTC	CASSLSAGAEQYF
TRBV7-3	NA	TRBJ2-1	TRBD2	TGTGCCAGCAGCCTTACTAGCGCCCAAAACCTGCACGCGCAGTTCTTC	CASSLTSAQNLHAQFF
TRBV21-1	NA	TRBJ2-1	NA	TGTGCCAGCAGCAAATCGGCGGGAGTACGCAATGAGCAGTTCTTC	CASSKSAGVRNEQFF
TRBV7-6	NA	TRBJ1-4	TRBD1	TGTGCCAGCAGCTTCAACAGGGGAGCTAATGAAAAACTGTTTTTT	CASSFNRGANEKLFF
TRBV9	once	TRBJ2-2	TRBD1	TGTGCCAGCAGCGGACAGGGGGCGGGCGGGGAGCTGTTTTTT	CASSGQGAGGELFF
TRBV5-4	NA	TRBJ2-3	NA	TGTGCCAGCAGCTTGGCCCTAAGCACAGATACGCAGTATTTT	CASSLALSTDTQYF
TRBV6-6	few	TRBJ2-1	TRBD2	TGTGCCAGCAGTTACTCGGCGGGAGGTCGGGGAAATGAGCAGTTCTTC	CASSYSAGGRGNEQFF
TRBV4-1	NA	TRBJ2-2	TRBD2	TGCGCCAGCAGGGCGGTGGCTAGCGGAAACACCGGGGAGCTGTTTTTT	CASRAVASGNTGELFF